A selection of T cell receptor beta chains follows, all from one sample in a study of blood T cells in healthy people across ages. Each CDR3 protein gets one entry after TCRdb re-called the 5' RACE reads with MiXCR. Among around 1,700,000 distinct CDR3 sequences listed, 28% were seen once. The sample taken for sequencing was blood. Every receptor here comes from a woman in her 30s in good health. CDR3s include the opening cysteine and the closing phenylalanine or tryptophan. Each record gives: J gene, D gene, V gene, clone size, CDR3 DNA, CDR3 protein. The D gene is left open where the match is weak. Not every row has a clone size; where given, it reads once, few, many or a size class.

j_gene: TRBJ2-7
d_gene: -
v_gene: TRBV7-9
abundance: few
CDR3nt: TGTGCCAGTGCTCCAGACGAGCAGTACTTC
CDR3aa: CASAPDEQYF

j_gene: TRBJ2-3
d_gene: -
v_gene: TRBV9
abundance: few
CDR3nt: TGTGCCAGCAGCCCCCAACAGGGAACTAGCACAGATACGCAGTATTTT
CDR3aa: CASSPQQGTSTDTQYF

j_gene: TRBJ2-5
d_gene: TRBD2
v_gene: TRBV6-2/TRBV6-3
abundance: -
CDR3nt: TGTGCCAGCATCGGAGAGCGGGAGGGCCGGGAGACCCAGTACTTC
CDR3aa: CASIGEREGRETQYF

j_gene: TRBJ2-7
d_gene: TRBD2
v_gene: TRBV5-5
abundance: -
CDR3nt: TGTGCCAGCAGCCTGTCGGGGGGGGGAGGACCTTACGAGCAGTACTTC
CDR3aa: CASSLSGGGGPYEQYF

j_gene: TRBJ2-3
d_gene: TRBD1
v_gene: TRBV10-3
abundance: -
CDR3nt: TGTGCCATCGGGGGGGGGCCGGGACAGGGTTCGACAGATACGCAGTATTTT
CDR3aa: CAIGGGPGQGSTDTQYF

j_gene: TRBJ2-1
d_gene: TRBD1
v_gene: TRBV27
abundance: few
CDR3nt: TGTGCCAGCAGCTCCGGGACAGGGAGGGATGAGCAGTTCTTC
CDR3aa: CASSSGTGRDEQFF

j_gene: TRBJ2-5
d_gene: TRBD1
v_gene: TRBV3-1
abundance: -
CDR3nt: TGTGCCAGCAGGAGAGGGGGCCGGGAGACCCAGTACTTC
CDR3aa: CASRRGGRETQYF

j_gene: TRBJ2-1
d_gene: TRBD2
v_gene: TRBV7-9
abundance: -
CDR3nt: TGTGCCAGCAGCGACCCGGGAGGACTAGCCTTTAATGAGCAGTTCTTC
CDR3aa: CASSDPGGLAFNEQFF

j_gene: TRBJ1-2
d_gene: -
v_gene: TRBV30
abundance: -
CDR3nt: TGTGCCTGGACCTCCGGGACAACTTATGGCTACACCTTC
CDR3aa: CAWTSGTTYGYTF

j_gene: TRBJ2-7
d_gene: TRBD1
v_gene: TRBV20-1
abundance: -
CDR3nt: TGCAGTGCTAGAGACGACAGGGGCGAGCAGTACTTC
CDR3aa: CSARDDRGEQYF

j_gene: TRBJ1-5
d_gene: -
v_gene: TRBV12-3/TRBV12-4
abundance: few
CDR3nt: TGTGCCAGCAGTCCTATTAGGGGGTCCAATCAGCCCCAGCATTTT
CDR3aa: CASSPIRGSNQPQHF

j_gene: TRBJ1-1
d_gene: TRBD1
v_gene: TRBV12-3/TRBV12-4
abundance: -
CDR3nt: TGTGCCAGCAGAGACAGGGGCCCGCAGAGTTTTGAAGCTTTCTTT
CDR3aa: CASRDRGPQSFEAFF

j_gene: TRBJ2-1
d_gene: -
v_gene: TRBV6-6
abundance: -
CDR3nt: TGTGCCAGCAGTTACTCCTCCGACATAGCCTACGAGCAGTTCTTC
CDR3aa: CASSYSSDIAYEQFF

j_gene: TRBJ2-7
d_gene: -
v_gene: TRBV3-1
abundance: -
CDR3nt: TGTGCCAGCAGCCTGGGCCTCAAGAGATACGAGCAGTACTTC
CDR3aa: CASSLGLKRYEQYF

j_gene: TRBJ2-3
d_gene: -
v_gene: TRBV9
abundance: few
CDR3nt: TGTGCCAGCGCTGGTTCAGGGGATACGCAGTATTTT
CDR3aa: CASAGSGDTQYF

j_gene: TRBJ2-3
d_gene: TRBD1
v_gene: TRBV5-6
abundance: few
CDR3nt: TGTGCCAGCAGCTTGCGGACAGGGGGCAGCACAGATACGCAGTATTTT
CDR3aa: CASSLRTGGSTDTQYF

j_gene: TRBJ2-7
d_gene: -
v_gene: TRBV6-6
abundance: few
CDR3nt: TGTGCCAGCCGCTCCTCCAGGGGGGGGAAGTACTTC
CDR3aa: CASRSSRGGKYF

j_gene: TRBJ2-5
d_gene: TRBD2
v_gene: TRBV29-1
abundance: -
CDR3nt: TGCAGCTCTCTCGGGGGGAGGGCCGAAGAGACCCAGTACTTC
CDR3aa: CSSLGGRAEETQYF

j_gene: TRBJ2-7
d_gene: TRBD2
v_gene: TRBV5-1
abundance: -
CDR3nt: TGCGCCAGCAGCTCACGGAGCGGGACCTACGAGCAGTACTTC
CDR3aa: CASSSRSGTYEQYF

j_gene: TRBJ2-1
d_gene: TRBD2
v_gene: TRBV20-1
abundance: many
CDR3nt: TGCAGTGCTAGCCCACTAGCGGGCTCCTACAATGAGCAGTTCTTC
CDR3aa: CSASPLAGSYNEQFF

j_gene: TRBJ2-7
d_gene: TRBD1
v_gene: TRBV20-1
abundance: -
CDR3nt: TGCAGCCAAGGGGGCCAACGGGCTATAGAGGAGCAGTACTTC
CDR3aa: CSQGGQRAIEEQYF

j_gene: TRBJ2-3
d_gene: -
v_gene: TRBV20-1
abundance: -
CDR3nt: TGCAGTGCTATCCCCTCAAACACAGATACGCAGTATTTT
CDR3aa: CSAIPSNTDTQYF

j_gene: TRBJ1-5
d_gene: -
v_gene: TRBV28
abundance: -
CDR3nt: TGTGCCAGCAGTTTGCCCGGGCTTGGGCAGCCCCAGCATTTT
CDR3aa: CASSLPGLGQPQHF

j_gene: TRBJ1-1
d_gene: TRBD1
v_gene: TRBV2
abundance: few
CDR3nt: TGTGCCAGTGGGACAGGGTTGGACACTGAAGCTTTCTTT
CDR3aa: CASGTGLDTEAFF

j_gene: TRBJ1-5
d_gene: -
v_gene: TRBV12-5
abundance: few
CDR3nt: TGTGCTAGTGGCCAAGTCTCAGTCGTCGGGAGCAATCAGCCCCAGCATTTT
CDR3aa: CASGQVSVVGSNQPQHF

j_gene: TRBJ2-7
d_gene: TRBD2
v_gene: TRBV6-1
abundance: many
CDR3nt: TGTGCCACTTACGGGGGGATCTCCTACGAGCAGTACTTC
CDR3aa: CATYGGISYEQYF

j_gene: TRBJ2-3
d_gene: -
v_gene: TRBV5-1
abundance: -
CDR3nt: TGCGCCAGCAGCCCCTCATACGGGACAGATACGCAGTATTTT
CDR3aa: CASSPSYGTDTQYF

j_gene: TRBJ2-1
d_gene: -
v_gene: TRBV29-1
abundance: -
CDR3nt: TGCAGCGTTCGGACAGATTCCTCCTACAATGAGCAGTTCTTC
CDR3aa: CSVRTDSSYNEQFF

j_gene: TRBJ2-1
d_gene: -
v_gene: TRBV20-1
abundance: -
CDR3nt: TGCAGTCCTCCCCTGCCGACTAAGGACAATGAGCAGTTCTTC
CDR3aa: CSPPLPTKDNEQFF

j_gene: TRBJ2-5
d_gene: -
v_gene: TRBV20-1
abundance: -
CDR3nt: TGCAGTGCTGGGGTCCGTCGGGAGCAGTTTAGAGAGACCCAGTACTTC
CDR3aa: CSAGVRREQFRETQYF

j_gene: TRBJ1-5
d_gene: TRBD1
v_gene: TRBV7-2
abundance: -
CDR3nt: TGTGCCAGCAGCCCAGAAGCAGGGGGGGGCAATCAGCCCCAGCATTTT
CDR3aa: CASSPEAGGGNQPQHF

j_gene: TRBJ2-2
d_gene: -
v_gene: TRBV29-1
abundance: few
CDR3nt: TGCAGCGCTCTGGGGACGGCGAACACCGGGGAGCTGTTTTTT
CDR3aa: CSALGTANTGELFF

j_gene: TRBJ2-6
d_gene: -
v_gene: TRBV5-1
abundance: -
CDR3nt: TGCGCCAGCAGCCCCCGGGACAAGCCCATCTCTGGGGCCAACGTCCTGACTTTC
CDR3aa: CASSPRDKPISGANVLTF

j_gene: TRBJ2-6
d_gene: -
v_gene: TRBV5-1
abundance: many
CDR3nt: TGCGCCAGCAGCCACTCAAAGAATGGGGCCAACGTCCTGACTTTC
CDR3aa: CASSHSKNGANVLTF

j_gene: TRBJ2-1
d_gene: TRBD2
v_gene: TRBV6-1
abundance: -
CDR3nt: TGTGCCAGCAGGGGGACTAGTGGGGGGCGCATTTCGACCTACAATGAGCAGTTCTTC
CDR3aa: CASRGTSGGRISTYNEQFF

j_gene: TRBJ2-3
d_gene: -
v_gene: TRBV20-1
abundance: -
CDR3nt: TGCAGTGCTCCCCCAAGGGCCTTGTGGACAGATACGCAGTATTTT
CDR3aa: CSAPPRALWTDTQYF

j_gene: TRBJ1-5
d_gene: TRBD1
v_gene: TRBV20-1
abundance: -
CDR3nt: TGCAGTGCTAGAGATTATGGACAGGGGGGTGATCAGCCCCAGCATTTT
CDR3aa: CSARDYGQGGDQPQHF

j_gene: TRBJ2-5
d_gene: -
v_gene: TRBV4-1
abundance: -
CDR3nt: TGCGCCAGCAGCTCGCTAGGGGGGATGGGGGAGACCCAGTACTTC
CDR3aa: CASSSLGGMGETQYF

j_gene: TRBJ1-2
d_gene: -
v_gene: TRBV30
abundance: -
CDR3nt: TGTGCCTGGAGTGTACGTCGGGGGGCCAACTATGGCTACACCTTC
CDR3aa: CAWSVRRGANYGYTF

j_gene: TRBJ2-7
d_gene: TRBD1
v_gene: TRBV7-8
abundance: many
CDR3nt: TGTGCCAGCAGCCCAGAGGACAGGGGCTACGAGCAGTACTTC
CDR3aa: CASSPEDRGYEQYF

j_gene: TRBJ2-5
d_gene: -
v_gene: TRBV12-3/TRBV12-4
abundance: few
CDR3nt: TGTGCCAGCAGCACCGCCGACGTAGGGGTGGCCCAGTACTTC
CDR3aa: CASSTADVGVAQYF

j_gene: TRBJ2-7
d_gene: -
v_gene: TRBV6-6
abundance: many
CDR3nt: TGTGCCAGCAGTTACGCGGATTCCTACGAGCAGTACTTC
CDR3aa: CASSYADSYEQYF

j_gene: TRBJ1-2
d_gene: -
v_gene: TRBV3-1
abundance: -
CDR3nt: TGTGCCAGCAGCCACTTTCCCGGAGTAATGAACTATGGCTACACCTTC
CDR3aa: CASSHFPGVMNYGYTF

j_gene: TRBJ2-4
d_gene: -
v_gene: TRBV11-2
abundance: -
CDR3nt: TGTGCCAGCAGCTCAAACAGGGCCGCCAAAAACATTCAGTACTTC
CDR3aa: CASSSNRAAKNIQYF

j_gene: TRBJ1-5
d_gene: -
v_gene: TRBV6-2/TRBV6-3
abundance: -
CDR3nt: TGTGCCAGCAGTTACGGGGTTAGCAATCAGCCCCAGCATTTT
CDR3aa: CASSYGVSNQPQHF